The 29 T cell receptor beta chains listed next were all sequenced from one sample in a study of cytomegalovirus exposure and HLA in healthy donors. Data came from immunoSEQ multiplex PCR; TCRdb stores just in-frame clones and leaves some out. The table records 150,000 to 200,000 clones, approximately 84% of them present only once. Sequenced input: PBMCs. These receptors were collected from a man aged 18 to 29 in good health and CMV-seropositive.

This chain connects TRBV27 to TRBJ2-1; D perhaps matches TRBD1 (7 bases). The CDR3 spans 20 residues. The V end lost 2 bases, the J end lost 0 bases, and 23 bases lay between the germline ends. Germline V lookup: CDR1 MNHEY, CDR2 SMNVEV (reference sequence). CDR3 DNA sequence: TGTGCCAGCAGTTTAAGGTTCCGGTCAGGGGGGCTGCTCTCCTACAATGAGCAGTTCTTC. Encoded protein: CASSLRFRSGGLLSYNEQFF.

The J gene is TRBJ2-4, the V gene TRBV4-3, with D perhaps matching TRBD2 (6 bases). The CDR3 is 13 amino acids. The V and J ends lost 3 bases and 9 bases respectively, with 12 bases between them. Germline V CDR1 and CDR2: LGHNA, YSLEER. This CDR3 is CASSQTRDGIQYF. The CDR3 DNA reads TGCGCCAGCAGCCAGACTAGGGATGGCATTCAGTACTTC.

This clone has just one count. The chain has TRBV30 and TRBJ1-4, with unresolved D. Germline V gene lookup returns CDR1 GTSNPN and CDR2 SVGIG (reference sequence). The CDR3 is 12 amino acids. The V end was cut by 7 bases, the J end by 8 bases, with 14 bases between. CDR3 in amino acids: CALAFTAEKLFF. The CDR3 DNA reads TGTGCCTTAGCCTTCACGGCCGAAAAACTGTTTTTT.

This clone was picked up a small number of times. V usage is TRBV19 and J usage is TRBJ1-5; 7 bases fit TRBD1. Germline values: CDR1 LNHDA, CDR2 SQIVND (reference sequence). This CDR3 comprises 16 residues. With V trimmed by 4 bases and J by 1 base, 7 bases remained unmatched. The CDR3 region is CASSKVGGSSNQPQHF. The CDR3 DNA is TGTGCCAGTAGTAAGGTAGGGGGCTCGAGCAATCAGCCCCAGCATTTT. The variable domain in full, with the rest retrieved from reference TRBV19 and TRBJ1-5, is DGGITQSPKYLFRKEGQNVTLSCEQNLNHDAMYWYRQDPGQGLRLIYYSQIVNDFQKGDIAEGYSVSREKKESFPLTVTSAQKNPTAFYLCASSKVGGSSNQPQHFGDGTRLSIL.

In its sample, this clone was seen a few times. The chain combines TRBV15 with TRBJ2-5; 11 nucleotides agree with TRBD1. The CDR3 length is 13 residues. The germline V gene has CDR1 LNHNV and CDR2 YYDKDF (reference sequence). J was trimmed by 4 bases and V by 9 bases; bases with no gene match: 4. The CDR3 protein is CATGGTGGETQYF. The DNA of the CDR3 is TGTGCCACAGGCGGGACAGGGGGAGAGACCCAGTACTTC.

The table lists this clone with a few counts. The V and J genes are TRBV6-1 and TRBJ2-1; 7 positions agree with TRBD1. Unmatched junction bases numbered 0, after V lost 3 bases and J lost 1 base. The CDR3 totals 14 residues. Germline CDR1 MNHNS, CDR2 SASEGT. Here the CDR3 DNA reads TGTGCCAGCAGTGAGGGACAGTCCTACAATGAGCAGTTCTTC. Translation gives CASSEGQSYNEQFF.

This clone has a single count. The chain couples TRBV5-1 to TRBJ2-7; D remains unclear. V was shortened by 1 base and J by 7 bases, with 9 bases between the two germline ends. Germline assignment: CDR1 SGHRS and CDR2 YFSETQ. CDR3 length: 12 residues. The CDR3 DNA follows: TGCGCCAGCAGCTTGATTGGGCGTGAGCAGTACTTC. This translates into CASSLIGREQYF.

The rearrangement links TRBV18 to TRBJ1-5, with 10 bases lining up with TRBD1. Losses at the gene ends were 6 bases for V and 4 bases for J; bases not matched to a gene: 18. Germline lookup yields CDR1 KGHSH and CDR2 LQKENI. This CDR3 is built from 19 residues. The CDR3 reads CASSDRGRLTIFSNQPQHF. CDR3 bases: TGTGCCAGCTCCGACAGGGGGCGTTTAACAATTTTCTCGAATCAGCCCCAGCATTTT.

This clone showed up just once. V and J are TRBV27 and TRBJ2-2; perhaps TRBD2 as D (8 bases). V lost 5 bases and J lost 0, with 19 bases in between. Per germline, CDR1 MNHEY and CDR2 SMNVEV (reference sequence). The CDR3 runs 18 residues. CDR3 amino acids: CASSQGGGGLANTGELFF. In DNA form, the CDR3 reads TGTGCCAGCAGTCAAGGGGGCGGGGGACTAGCGAACACCGGGGAGCTGTTTTTT.

The chain combines TRBV7-8 with TRBJ2-1; maybe TRBD1 (6 bases). Deletions cut 2 bases from V and 0 bases from J, with 8 bases between. This CDR3 comprises 15 residues. The germline V gene encodes CDR1 SGHVS and CDR2 FQNEAQ. As DNA, the CDR3 is TGTGCCAGCAGCTTAAACAGGGACTCCTACAATGAGCAGTTCTTC. It codes for CASSLNRDSYNEQFF.

This clone was seen a single time. As DNA, the CDR3 is TGCGCCAGCAGCGATGGACAGGCAAACTATGGCTACACCTTC. This translates into CASSDGQANYGYTF. J is TRBJ1-2 and V is TRBV5-1, with 7 bases matching TRBD1. The CDR3 length is 14 residues. Germline CDR1 reads SGHRS; CDR2 reads YFSETQ. Trimming removed 4 bases from V and 2 bases from J; junction bases left unmatched: 5. The entire variable domain, with the rest obtained from reference TRBV5-1 and TRBJ1-2, is as follows: KAGVTQTPRYLIKTRGQQVTLSCSPISGHRSVSWYQQTPGQGLQFLFEYFSETQRNKGNFPGRFSGRQFSNSRSEMNVSTLELGDSALYLCASSDGQANYGYTFGSGTRLTVV.

The rearrangement links TRBV27 to TRBJ2-7, with D tentatively TRBD2 (5 bases). CDR3 length equals 16 residues. Germline loops: CDR1 MNHEY, CDR2 SMNVEV (reference sequence). Trimming stripped 0 bases from V and 7 bases from J, with 19 bases between. In DNA form, the CDR3 reads TGTGCCAGCAGTTTATCGGTCGGGGAGACTACGTTGGAGCAGTACTTC. Protein sequence: CASSLSVGETTLEQYF.

V is TRBV7-9 and J is TRBJ2-7, with TRBD1 matching over 12 bases. Trimming removed 0 bases from V and 5 bases from J; junction bases left unmatched: 2. The germline gives CDR1 SEHNR, CDR2 FQNEAQ (reference sequence). The CDR3 runs to 15 residues. CDR3: CASSLAGQGADEQYF. The DNA of the CDR3 is TGTGCCAGCAGCTTAGCGGGACAGGGGGCAGACGAGCAGTACTTC.

CDR3 in amino acids: CSVELRPGELFF. In nucleotides, the CDR3 is TGCAGCGTTGAACTGAGGCCCGGGGAGCTGTTTTTT. The chain employs TRBV29-1 and TRBJ2-2; D ambiguous. V lost 2 bases and J 6 bases, leaving 7 bases between the germline ends. The germline CDR1 and CDR2 sequences are SQVTM and ANQGSEA. The CDR3 contains 12 residues.

This chain links TRBV5-4 with TRBJ2-7; a weak D match, TRBD2 (6 bases). This CDR3 is 18 amino acids long. The V gene lost 3 bases and the J gene lost 2 bases, with 24 bases spanning the gap. CDR1 is SGHNT, CDR2 YYREEE, per germline (reference sequence). In DNA form, the CDR3 reads TGTGCCAGCAGCTCCCCCCGGGACTCAAAACGGGTCCCCTACGAGCAGTACTTC. Protein: CASSSPRDSKRVPYEQYF.

This clone was counted a few times. The gene calls are TRBV13 and TRBJ1-2; 7 nucleotides agree with TRBD1. Germline CDR1 PRHDT, CDR2 FYEKMQ (reference sequence). The CDR3 sequence is 14 residues long. The junction had 4 bases not matched to a gene; V was cut back by 4 bases and J by 2 bases. In DNA, the CDR3 is TGTGCCAGCAGCTCGGGACAGACGAACTATGGCTACACCTTC. Protein product: CASSSGQTNYGYTF.

This chain uses TRBV7-2 with TRBJ1-2, with D tentatively TRBD1 (5 bases). The V and J ends lost 5 bases and 6 bases respectively, with 16 bases between them. Looked up from germline, CDR1 is SGHTA and CDR2 is FQGNSA. The CDR3 sequence is 14 residues long. DNA for the CDR3: TGTGCCAGCAGCGCCCGGGACGGAGGGGATGGCTACACCTTC. Encoded protein: CASSARDGGDGYTF. Full variable domain (outside the CDR3, taken from reference TRBV7-2 and TRBJ1-2): GAGVSQSPSNKVTEKGKDVELRCDPISGHTALYWYRQSLGQGLEFLIYFQGNSAPDKSGLPSDRFSAERTGGSVSTLTIQRTQQEDSAVYLCASSARDGGDGYTFGSGTRLTVV.

The chain links TRBV11-3 to TRBJ2-3, with TRBD2 identical over 14 bases. V was pared by 4 bases and J by 4 bases, with 1 base of the junction left unmatched. The CDR3 is 15 amino acids. Germline CDR1 reads SGHNT; CDR2 reads YENEEA. The CDR3: CASSSGLAGADTQYF. DNA for the CDR3: TGTGCCAGCAGCTCGGGACTAGCGGGAGCAGATACGCAGTATTTT.

This chain uses TRBV27 with TRBJ1-5; 8 positions match TRBD1. Per germline, CDR1 MNHEY and CDR2 SMNVEV (reference sequence). The junction had 7 bases not matched to a gene; V was cut back by 0 bases and J by 6 bases. The CDR3 spans 16 residues. The CDR3 region is CASSLSGRDRGQPQHF. CDR3 DNA sequence: TGTGCCAGCAGTTTATCAGGGCGTGACAGGGGTCAGCCCCAGCATTTT.

The rearrangement links TRBV19 to TRBJ2-1; possibly TRBD2 for D (5 bases). CDR3 length equals 11 residues. The germline gives CDR1 LNHDA, CDR2 SQIVND (reference sequence). V was clipped by 7 bases and J by 10 bases, with 11 bases between them. The CDR3 spells CASTLGGEQFF. CDR3 bases: TGTGCCAGTACCCTCGGCGGGGAGCAGTTCTTC.

The chain couples TRBV27 to TRBJ1-5; weak D call: TRBD1 (5 bases). Trimming took off 6 bases at V and 7 bases at J, with 16 bases between the two ends. The germline CDR1 and CDR2 sequences are MNHEY and SMNVEV (reference sequence). The CDR3 loop spans 14 amino acids. In nucleotides, the CDR3 is TGTGCCAGCAGGGCGGGGGTCTCCGGGCAGCCCCAGCATTTT. As protein: CASRAGVSGQPQHF.

The chain recombines TRBV9 with TRBJ2-5; perhaps TRBD1 as D (5 bases). Trimming removed 2 bases at V and 5 bases at J, with 13 bases between. CDR1 is SGDLS and CDR2 is YYNGEE in the germline V gene. This CDR3 spans 14 amino acids. The DNA for the CDR3 is TGTGCCAGCAGCGTTCGACAGTCTCCGGAGACCCAGTACTTC. This gives the protein CASSVRQSPETQYF.

The V call is TRBV28, the J call TRBJ2-1; the D gene is possibly TRBD1 (5 bases). The CDR3 totals 14 residues. Looked up from germline, CDR1 is MDHEN and CDR2 is SYDVKM. The V end lost 5 bases, the J end lost 1 base, and 9 bases lay between the germline ends. In nucleotides, the CDR3 is TGTGCCAGCAGTGTTGACAGATCCTACAATGAGCAGTTCTTC. It translates to CASSVDRSYNEQFF.

The chain joins TRBV6-1 to TRBJ1-1, with TRBD1 identical over 10 bases. This CDR3 is built from 14 residues. V lost 11 bases and J lost 5; bases outside the gene matches: 11. Germline V gene lookup returns CDR1 MNHNS and CDR2 SASEGT. CDR3 coding DNA: TGTGCCTATACCTTAAGGACAGGGGGAACTGAAGCTTTCTTT. Translated: CAYTLRTGGTEAFF.

The rearrangement joins TRBV9 to TRBJ2-1; 10 bases line up with TRBD2. V lost 4 bases and J lost 10; bases outside the gene matches: 14. The germline gives CDR1 SGDLS, CDR2 YYNGEE. The CDR3 totals 16 residues. This chain's CDR3 is CASSPWGASGSEEQFF. CDR3 coding DNA: TGTGCCAGCAGCCCCTGGGGGGCTAGCGGGAGTGAAGAGCAGTTCTTC.

The CDR3 DNA is TGTGCCAGCAGTTACCGCGAGGACAGCTACGAGCAGTACTTC. This translates into CASSYREDSYEQYF. The chain recombines TRBV6-5 with TRBJ2-7; possible D gene TRBD1, 6 bases. V was clipped by 2 bases and J by 3 bases, with 11 bases between them. Germline loops: CDR1 MNHEY, CDR2 SVGAGI. There are 14 residues in the CDR3.

The V and J genes are TRBV4-2 and TRBJ2-7, with D perhaps TRBD1 (5 bases). Trimming removed 0 bases at V and 3 bases at J, with 12 bases between. The CDR3 is 15 amino acids. Per the germline V gene, CDR1 is LGHNA and CDR2 is YNFKEQ. CDR3 sequence: CASSQDGDRNYEQYF. The CDR3 region has the DNA TGTGCCAGCAGCCAAGATGGAGACAGAAACTACGAGCAGTACTTC.

The rearrangement joins TRBV7-9 to TRBJ2-1; 13 bases are shared with TRBD2. CDR3 size: 16 residues. Trimming at V came to 5 bases and at J to 7 bases, leaving 8 bases not matched to a gene. Germline V gene data show CDR1 as SEHNR and CDR2 as FQNEAQ (reference sequence). This chain's CDR3 is CASSPRLAGGTNEQFF. The CDR3 DNA is TGTGCCAGCAGCCCGAGACTAGCGGGAGGCACGAATGAGCAGTTCTTC. The variable domain in full, with the rest retrieved from reference TRBV7-9 and TRBJ2-1, is DTGVSQNPRHKITKRGQNVTFRCDPISEHNRLYWYRQTLGQGPEFLTYFQNEAQLEKSRLLSDRFSAERPKGSFSTLEIQRTEQGDSAMYLCASSPRLAGGTNEQFFGPGTRLTVL.

The rearrangement joins TRBV5-5 to TRBJ1-1; D ambiguous. CDR3 length: 13 residues. V was pared by 0 bases and J by 6 bases, with 9 bases between. CDR1 SGHKS and CDR2 YYEKEE come from the germline V gene (reference sequence). CDR3 nucleotide sequence: TGTGCCAGCAGCTTGGTATGGGGAGCTGAAGCTTTCTTT. It specifies CASSLVWGAEAFF.